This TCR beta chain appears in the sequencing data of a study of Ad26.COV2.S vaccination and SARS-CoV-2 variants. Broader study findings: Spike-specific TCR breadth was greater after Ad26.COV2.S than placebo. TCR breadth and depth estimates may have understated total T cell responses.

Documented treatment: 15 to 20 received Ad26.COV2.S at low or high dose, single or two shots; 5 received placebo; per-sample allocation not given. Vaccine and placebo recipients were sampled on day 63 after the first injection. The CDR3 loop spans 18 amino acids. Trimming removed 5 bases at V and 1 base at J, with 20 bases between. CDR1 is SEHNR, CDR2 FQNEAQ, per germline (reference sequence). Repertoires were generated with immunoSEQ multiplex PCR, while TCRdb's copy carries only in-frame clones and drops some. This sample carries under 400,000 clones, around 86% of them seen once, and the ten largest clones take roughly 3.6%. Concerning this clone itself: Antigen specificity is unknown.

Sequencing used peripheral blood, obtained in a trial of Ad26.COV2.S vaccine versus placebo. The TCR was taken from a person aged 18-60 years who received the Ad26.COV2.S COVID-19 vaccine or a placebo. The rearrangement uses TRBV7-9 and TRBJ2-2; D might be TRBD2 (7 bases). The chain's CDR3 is CASSPTKGGVWNTGELFF. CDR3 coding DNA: TGTGCCAGCAGCCCCACAAAGGGGGGGGTTTGGAACACCGGGGAGCTGTTTTTT.